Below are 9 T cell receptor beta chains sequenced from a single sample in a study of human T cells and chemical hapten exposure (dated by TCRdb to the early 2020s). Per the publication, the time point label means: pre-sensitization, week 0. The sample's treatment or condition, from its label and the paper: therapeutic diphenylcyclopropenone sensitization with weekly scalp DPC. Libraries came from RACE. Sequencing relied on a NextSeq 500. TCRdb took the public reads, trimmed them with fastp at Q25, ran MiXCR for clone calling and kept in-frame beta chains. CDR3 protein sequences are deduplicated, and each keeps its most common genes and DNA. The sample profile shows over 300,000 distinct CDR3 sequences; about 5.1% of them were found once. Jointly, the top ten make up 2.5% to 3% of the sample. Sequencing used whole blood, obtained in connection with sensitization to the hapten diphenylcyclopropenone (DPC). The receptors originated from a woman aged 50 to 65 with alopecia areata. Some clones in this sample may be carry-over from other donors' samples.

CDR3: CASSVEGFSYNEQFF. CDR3 nucleotide sequence: TGTGCCAGCAGCGTGGAGGGTTTCTCCTACAATGAGCAGTTCTTC. The rearrangement uses TRBV9 and TRBJ2-1; D may be TRBD2 (6 bases). V was pared by 2 bases and J by 0 bases, with 9 bases between. This CDR3 region has 15 residues. CDR1 SGDLS and CDR2 YYNGEE come from the germline V gene.

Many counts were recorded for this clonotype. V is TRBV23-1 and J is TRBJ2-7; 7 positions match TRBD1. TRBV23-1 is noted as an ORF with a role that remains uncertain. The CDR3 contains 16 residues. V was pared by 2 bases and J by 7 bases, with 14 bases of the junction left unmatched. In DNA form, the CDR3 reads TGCGCCAGCAGTCAACACCGACAGGGACCCCGGAGGGAGCAGTACTTC. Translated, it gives CASSQHRQGPRREQYF.

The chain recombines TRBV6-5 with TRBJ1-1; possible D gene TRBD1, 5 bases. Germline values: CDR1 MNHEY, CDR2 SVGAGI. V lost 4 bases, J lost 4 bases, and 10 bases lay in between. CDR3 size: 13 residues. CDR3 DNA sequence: TGTGCCAGCAGTTCCTGGGGGAGCACTGAAGCTTTCTTT. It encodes CASSSWGSTEAFF.

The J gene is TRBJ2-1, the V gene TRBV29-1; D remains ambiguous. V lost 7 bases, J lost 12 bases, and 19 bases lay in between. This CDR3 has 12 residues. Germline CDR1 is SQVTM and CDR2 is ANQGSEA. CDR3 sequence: CSAPRMTMGQFF. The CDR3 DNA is TGCAGCGCCCCAAGGATGACAATGGGGCAGTTCTTC.

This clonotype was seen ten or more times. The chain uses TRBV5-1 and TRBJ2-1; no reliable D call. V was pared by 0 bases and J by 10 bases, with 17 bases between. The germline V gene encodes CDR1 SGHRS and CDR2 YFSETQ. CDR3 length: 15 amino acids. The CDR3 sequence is CASSLGGSRPDEQFF. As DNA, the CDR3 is TGCGCCAGCAGCTTGGGGGGTTCCCGACCCGACGAGCAGTTCTTC.

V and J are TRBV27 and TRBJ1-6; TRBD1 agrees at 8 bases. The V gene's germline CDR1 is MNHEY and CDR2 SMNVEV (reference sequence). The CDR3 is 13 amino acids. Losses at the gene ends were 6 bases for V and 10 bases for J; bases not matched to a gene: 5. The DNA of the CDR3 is TGTGCCAGCAGCCGTGGACAGGGATCACCCCTCCACTTT. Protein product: CASSRGQGSPLHF.

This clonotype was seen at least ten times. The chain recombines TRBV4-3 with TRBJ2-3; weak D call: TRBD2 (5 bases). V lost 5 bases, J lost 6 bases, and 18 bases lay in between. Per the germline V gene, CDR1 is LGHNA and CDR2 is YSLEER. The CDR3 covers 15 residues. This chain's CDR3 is CASSIETNPSDTQYF. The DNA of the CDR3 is TGCGCCAGCAGCATAGAGACTAACCCCTCGGATACGCAGTATTTT.

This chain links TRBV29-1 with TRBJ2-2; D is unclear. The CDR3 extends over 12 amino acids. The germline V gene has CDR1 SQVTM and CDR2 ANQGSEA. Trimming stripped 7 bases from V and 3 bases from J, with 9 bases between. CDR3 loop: CSAHRDTGELFF. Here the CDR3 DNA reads TGCAGCGCCCATAGGGACACCGGGGAGCTGTTTTTT.

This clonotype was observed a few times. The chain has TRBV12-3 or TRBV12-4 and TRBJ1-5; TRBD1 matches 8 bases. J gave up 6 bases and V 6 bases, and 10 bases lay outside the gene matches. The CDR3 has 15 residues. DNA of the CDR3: TGTGCCAGCAGACTGATACAGGGGGACGGTCAGCCCCAGCATTTT. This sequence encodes CASRLIQGDGQPQHF.